This TCR beta chain is drawn from a study of blood T cell repertoires in COVID-19. Study details: The analysed material was cDNA or gDNA that came from T cells, B-cell-depleted T cells, or PBMCs.

The V gene end was trimmed by 0 bases and the J gene end by 4 bases; junction bases not matched to a gene: 5. Germline loops: CDR1 SQVTM, CDR2 ANQGSEA. The CDR3 runs 14 residues. The data were produced by immunoSEQ multiplex PCR, yet TCRdb's version contains in-frame clones alone and is incomplete. Of about 400,000 clones in the sample, less than 90% are singletons; the top ten hold about 3%. Enrolled through a virtual design, the participants were between about 18 and 100 years of age and came from some 26 US areas. Researchers sorted participants into cohorts using their self-reported clinical history.

This clonotype was sampled from a woman aged 30 to 39 who had recovered from COVID-19. V and J are TRBV29-1 and TRBJ1-1, with 7 bases fitting TRBD1. Sequencing was performed on PBMCs or T cells enriched from blood (not recorded which). The chain's CDR3 is CSVEETGLSTEAFF. The CDR3 region has the DNA TGCAGCGTTGAAGAGACAGGGTTGTCCACTGAAGCTTTCTTT.